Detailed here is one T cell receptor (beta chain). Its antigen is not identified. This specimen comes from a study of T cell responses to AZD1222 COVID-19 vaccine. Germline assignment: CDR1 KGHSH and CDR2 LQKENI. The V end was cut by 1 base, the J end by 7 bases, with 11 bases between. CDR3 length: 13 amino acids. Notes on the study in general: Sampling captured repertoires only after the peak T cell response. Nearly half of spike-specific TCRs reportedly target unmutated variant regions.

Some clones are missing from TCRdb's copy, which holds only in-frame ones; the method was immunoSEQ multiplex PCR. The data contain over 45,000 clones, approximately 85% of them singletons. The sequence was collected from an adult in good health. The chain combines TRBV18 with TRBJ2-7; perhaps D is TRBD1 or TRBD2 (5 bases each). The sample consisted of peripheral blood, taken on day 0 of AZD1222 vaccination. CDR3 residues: CASSPQRDLEQYF. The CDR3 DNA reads TGTGCCAGCTCACCACAAAGGGACCTAGAGCAGTACTTC.